This T cell receptor beta chain was sequenced in a study of identifying expanded T cells in peripheral blood. Regarding the study as a whole: Technical replicates showed around 1.1 changed clones; two weeks around 15; four weeks 19. Approximately 2-week clone count variance significantly increased as total template count grew.

Sequencing was performed with immunoSEQ multiplex PCR; in TCRdb, only in-frame clones are kept and a portion is missing. In the table there are around 63,000 clones, approximately 87% of which are singletons. V shed 2 bases and J shed 8 bases, with 15 bases lying between them. CDR3 length: 14 amino acids. Germline V gene data show CDR1 as SEHNR and CDR2 as FQNEAQ (reference sequence). No infections or other immune events were documented during collection. As regards this clone: What it binds is not known.

What was sequenced was blood. The chain employs TRBV7-9 and TRBJ1-2; D remains ambiguous. The source of this sequence is a person aged 18 to 70 in good health. For the CDR3, the DNA is TGTGCCAGCAGCTTATATTCACCGGGTTTAGGCTACACCTTC. It yields the protein CASSLYSPGLGYTF.